This is a list of T cell receptor beta chains from one sample in a study of CXCR3-negative and CXCR3-positive naive CD8 T cells. Using the 5' RACE reads, TCRdb records one entry per CDR3 protein without DNA. Its clone listing holds some 120,000 distinct CDR3 sequences. Input material: naive CXCR3+ CD8+ T cells from blood. These TCRs come from a human donor in good health. Some clones in this sample may be carry-over from other donors' samples. Each CDR3 is given with its conserved first and last residue. Fields, in order: J gene, V gene, CDR3 protein.

j_call: TRBJ2-2
v_call: TRBV14
cdr3_aa: CASSQGTSRVTGELFF

j_call: TRBJ2-1
v_call: TRBV5-5
cdr3_aa: CASSGDSVYNEQFF

j_call: TRBJ2-1
v_call: TRBV21-1
cdr3_aa: CASSKAKGAPRNEQFF

j_call: TRBJ1-1
v_call: TRBV7-7
cdr3_aa: CASSLLPGSEAFF

j_call: TRBJ2-1
v_call: TRBV7-3
cdr3_aa: CASSSEDRPHQQFF

j_call: TRBJ2-7
v_call: TRBV29-1
cdr3_aa: CSVVGGSEFYEQYF

j_call: TRBJ2-3
v_call: TRBV28
cdr3_aa: CASSSRTLAILDTQYF

j_call: TRBJ2-7
v_call: TRBV20-1
cdr3_aa: CSANPSGQFSYEQYF

j_call: TRBJ1-5
v_call: TRBV7-9
cdr3_aa: CASQPDSNQPQHF

j_call: TRBJ2-1
v_call: TRBV28
cdr3_aa: CASRGSPSNEQFF

j_call: TRBJ2-2
v_call: TRBV7-3
cdr3_aa: CASSVGSGELFF

j_call: TRBJ2-3
v_call: TRBV7-2
cdr3_aa: CASSLGGGAYTDTQYF

j_call: TRBJ2-1
v_call: TRBV5-1
cdr3_aa: CASRFDSDNEQFF

j_call: TRBJ2-7
v_call: TRBV7-2
cdr3_aa: CASSSAGTAYEQYF

j_call: TRBJ2-7
v_call: TRBV29-1
cdr3_aa: CSVEVAGLPPYEQYF

j_call: TRBJ2-7
v_call: TRBV11-3
cdr3_aa: CASSLPRQSYEQYF

j_call: TRBJ2-7
v_call: TRBV21-1
cdr3_aa: CASSKEVPPDSTAKFLSYEQYF

j_call: TRBJ1-2
v_call: TRBV25-1
cdr3_aa: CASSDPGQGRGYTF

j_call: TRBJ2-7
v_call: TRBV28
cdr3_aa: CASLHSGGTYEQYF

j_call: TRBJ1-4
v_call: TRBV7-9
cdr3_aa: CASSFGGAPEKLFF

j_call: TRBJ2-5
v_call: TRBV5-1
cdr3_aa: CASRSTGGQETQYF

j_call: TRBJ2-3
v_call: TRBV4-3
cdr3_aa: CASSQVSTDTQYF

j_call: TRBJ2-1
v_call: TRBV7-6
cdr3_aa: CASSLGRGKRDNEQFF

j_call: TRBJ2-2
v_call: TRBV4-1
cdr3_aa: CASSHPRGGELFF

j_call: TRBJ2-7
v_call: TRBV7-9
cdr3_aa: CASSSGVHEQYF

j_call: TRBJ2-7
v_call: TRBV3-1
cdr3_aa: CASSYDRGLLGTAYEQYF

j_call: TRBJ2-1
v_call: TRBV7-8
cdr3_aa: CASSLEPSSYNEQFF

j_call: TRBJ2-1
v_call: TRBV7-9
cdr3_aa: CASSLGYNEQFF

j_call: TRBJ1-2
v_call: TRBV4-1
cdr3_aa: CASNPGTGTNYGHTF

j_call: TRBJ1-2
v_call: TRBV29-1
cdr3_aa: CSVPRPYGGYTF

j_call: TRBJ2-7
v_call: TRBV15
cdr3_aa: CATSSDLSRTGDYEQYF

j_call: TRBJ2-1
v_call: TRBV7-8
cdr3_aa: CASSLVAGGYNEQFF

j_call: TRBJ2-1
v_call: TRBV28
cdr3_aa: CASSSPRAAGGLRYNEQFF

j_call: TRBJ1-6
v_call: TRBV2
cdr3_aa: CASRDRGLNSPLHF

j_call: TRBJ1-2
v_call: TRBV10-3
cdr3_aa: CAITGGQNGYTF

j_call: TRBJ2-5
v_call: TRBV29-1
cdr3_aa: CSAIPGQGDGETQYF

j_call: TRBJ2-7
v_call: TRBV28
cdr3_aa: CASSQYRGDEQYF

j_call: TRBJ2-7
v_call: TRBV11-1
cdr3_aa: CASSFGRYYEQYF

j_call: TRBJ1-1
v_call: TRBV19
cdr3_aa: CASSMNGGGYHTEAFF

j_call: TRBJ2-6
v_call: TRBV5-6
cdr3_aa: CASSLLAGANVLTF

j_call: TRBJ1-4
v_call: TRBV14
cdr3_aa: CASSRPNEKLFF

j_call: TRBJ1-2
v_call: TRBV5-1
cdr3_aa: CASSEGPARGYTF

j_call: TRBJ2-3
v_call: TRBV3-1
cdr3_aa: CASSQDLGGPTDTQYF

j_call: TRBJ2-7
v_call: TRBV7-9
cdr3_aa: CASSSTRGGSYEQYF